Each of the 10 T cell receptor beta chains below was sequenced from the same sample in a study of identical twins. Using its own MiXCR run on the 5' RACE reads, TCRdb lists one record per CDR3 protein. The table has just under 550,000 distinct CDR3 sequences, 13% to 15% seen once; the top ten hold less than 0.5%. This sample also appeared in a second study, on yellow fever vaccine responses in identical twins.

Input material: CD4+ T cells sorted from blood. These receptors originate from a young woman in good health.

The V and J genes are TRBV3-1 and TRBJ2-3; the match to TRBD2 covers 7 bases. CDR1 is LGHDT and CDR2 is YNNKEL in the germline V gene (reference sequence). J lost 2 bases, V lost 0 bases, and 5 bases had no gene match. This CDR3 comprises 16 residues. For the CDR3, the DNA is TGTGCCAGCAGCCAAGACTCTAGCGGATACACAGATACGCAGTATTTT. It yields the protein CASSQDSSGYTDTQYF.

This chain links TRBV3-1 with TRBJ2-1; 9 bases map to TRBD1. Per the germline V gene, CDR1 is LGHDT and CDR2 is YNNKEL (reference sequence). CDR3 length: 18 residues. V trimming: 5 bases; J trimming: 0 bases; junction bases outside the gene matches: 11. The CDR3: CASSLQGAASSSYNEQFF. The CDR3 DNA follows: TGTGCCAGCAGCTTACAGGGGGCTGCTAGCAGCTCCTACAATGAGCAGTTCTTC.

This clonotype was counted a few times. The V call is TRBV29-1, the J call TRBJ2-1; D is unresolved. CDR3 size: 13 residues. The V end lost 4 bases, the J end lost 0 bases, and 7 bases lay between the germline ends. CDR1 is SQVTM and CDR2 is ANQGSEA in the germline V gene. CDR3 nucleotides: TGCAGCGTTGCACTCAACTCCTACAATGAGCAGTTCTTC. It translates to CSVALNSYNEQFF.

The gene calls are TRBV20-1 and TRBJ2-1, with D maybe TRBD1 (6 bases). The V and J ends lost 5 bases and 10 bases respectively, with 24 bases between them. Germline V gene data show CDR1 as DFQATT and CDR2 as SNEGSKA (reference sequence). The CDR3 is 15 residues long. The CDR3 loop is CSAGPPSAERGEQFF. The CDR3 DNA reads as TGCAGTGCTGGGCCCCCTTCCGCCGAGAGGGGGGAGCAGTTCTTC.

The chain is built from TRBV19 and TRBJ2-1; possibly TRBD2 for D (6 bases). V shed 2 bases and J shed 8 bases, with 16 bases lying between them. The CDR3 spans 15 residues. CDR1 and CDR2 (germline): LNHDA, SQIVND (reference sequence). The CDR3 loop is CASSILLAPVYEQFF. CDR3 nucleotides: TGTGCCAGTAGTATATTACTAGCCCCTGTTTATGAGCAGTTCTTC.

The chain joins TRBV28 to TRBJ2-1; 9 bases align to TRBD2. This CDR3 is built from 18 residues. Trimming took 6 bases from V and 0 from J; bases not matched to a gene: 12. CDR1 is MDHEN, CDR2 SYDVKM, per germline. CDR3 residues: CASRPVAGAQSSYNEQFF. The CDR3 region has the DNA TGTGCCAGCAGACCAGTAGCGGGGGCCCAGAGCTCCTACAATGAGCAGTTCTTC.

This clonotype appeared many times. The genes are TRBV29-1 and TRBJ2-1; D is perhaps TRBD1 (6 bases). Germline values: CDR1 SQVTM, CDR2 ANQGSEA. This CDR3 has 14 residues. The V and J ends lost 2 bases and 2 bases respectively, with 10 bases between them. CDR3 residues: CSVEIQGTYNEQFF. Written as DNA, the CDR3 is TGCAGCGTTGAAATACAGGGTACCTACAATGAGCAGTTCTTC.

The chain couples TRBV18 to TRBJ2-1, with 9 positions matching TRBD2. Looked up from germline, CDR1 is KGHSH and CDR2 is LQKENI. This CDR3 is 16 amino acids long. The junction had 4 bases not matched to a gene; V was cut back by 3 bases and J by 1 base. This CDR3 reads CASSPSLAGSYNEQFF. For the CDR3, the DNA is TGTGCCAGCTCACCTTCTCTAGCGGGGTCCTACAATGAGCAGTTCTTC.

The chain uses TRBV2 and TRBJ2-5, with 10 bases identical to TRBD2. The CDR3 runs 15 residues. Germline V gene sequence: CDR1 SNHLY, CDR2 FYNNEI. The V gene end was trimmed by 3 bases and the J gene end by 5 bases; junction bases not matched to a gene: 6. This CDR3 is CASSDVAGGSETQYF. The CDR3 DNA reads as TGTGCCAGCAGTGATGTAGCGGGAGGTTCGGAGACCCAGTACTTC.

The gene calls are TRBV28 and TRBJ2-7; D may be TRBD2 (5 bases). The germline CDR1 and CDR2 sequences are MDHEN and SYDVKM. The CDR3 runs 14 residues. With 1 base removed from V and 5 bases from J, the gap between germline ends came to 12 bases. CDR3 sequence (DNA): TGTGCCAGCAGTTTATCCGGGGTTAAGAACGAGCAGTACTTC. It is translated as CASSLSGVKNEQYF. Based on the CDR3 plus reference TRBV28 and TRBJ2-7, the full variable domain is DVKVTQSSRYLVKRTGEKVFLECVQDMDHENMFWYRQDPGLGLRLIYFSYDVKMKEKGDIPEGYSVSREKKERFSLILESASTNQTSMYLCASSLSGVKNEQYFGPGTRLTVT.